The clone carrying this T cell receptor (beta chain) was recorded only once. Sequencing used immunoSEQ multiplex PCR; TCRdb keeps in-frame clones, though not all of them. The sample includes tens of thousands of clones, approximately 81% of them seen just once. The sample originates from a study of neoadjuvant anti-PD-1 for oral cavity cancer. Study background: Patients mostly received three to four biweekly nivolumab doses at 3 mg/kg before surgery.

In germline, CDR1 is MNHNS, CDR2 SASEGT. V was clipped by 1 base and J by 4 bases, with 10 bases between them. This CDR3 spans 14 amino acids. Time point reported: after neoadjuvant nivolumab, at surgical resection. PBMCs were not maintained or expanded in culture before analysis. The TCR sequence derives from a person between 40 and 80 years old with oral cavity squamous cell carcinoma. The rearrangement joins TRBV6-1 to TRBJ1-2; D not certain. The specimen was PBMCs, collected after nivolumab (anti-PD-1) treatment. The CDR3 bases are TGTGCCAGCAGTGAAGTAGGAGCCATCTATGGCTACACCTTC. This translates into CASSEVGAIYGYTF.